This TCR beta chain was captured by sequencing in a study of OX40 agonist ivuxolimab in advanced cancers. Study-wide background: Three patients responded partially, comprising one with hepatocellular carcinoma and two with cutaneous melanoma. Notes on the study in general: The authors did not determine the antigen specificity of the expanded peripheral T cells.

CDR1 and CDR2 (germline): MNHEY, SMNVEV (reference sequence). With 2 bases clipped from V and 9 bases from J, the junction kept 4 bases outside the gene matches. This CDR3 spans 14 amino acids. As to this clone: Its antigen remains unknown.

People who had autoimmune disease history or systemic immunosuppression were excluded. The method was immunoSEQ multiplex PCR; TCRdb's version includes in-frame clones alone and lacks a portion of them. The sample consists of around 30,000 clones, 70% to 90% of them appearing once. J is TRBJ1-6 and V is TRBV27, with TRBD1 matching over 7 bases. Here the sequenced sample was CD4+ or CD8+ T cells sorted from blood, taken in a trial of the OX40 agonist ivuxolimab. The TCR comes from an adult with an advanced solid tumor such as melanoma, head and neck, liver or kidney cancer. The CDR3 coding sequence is TGTGCCAGCAGTTTAGTACAGGGGCTTTCACCCCTCCACTTT. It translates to CASSLVQGLSPLHF.